The entry that follows covers one TCR beta chain sequence. The record originates from a study of CD8 T cells in Susac syndrome. This CDR3 has 14 amino acids. Germline values: CDR1 GTSNPN, CDR2 SVGIG (reference sequence). The V and J ends lost 3 bases and 8 bases, in that order; junction bases with no gene match: 9. Random-hexamer reverse transcription was applied to roughly 0.5 to 1 ug RNA. A multiplex approach, immunoSEQ multiplex PCR, amplified TCR beta CDR3 across 54 Vbeta and 13 Jbeta. TCRdb ran MiXCR on the immunoSEQ multiplex PCR reads and lists one entry per CDR3 protein. The sample lists approximately 210,000 distinct CDR3 sequences; 94% were seen once. Patients with Susac syndrome fulfilled recently defined diagnostic criteria for definite or probable disease. TEMRA cells were enriched by FACS, while CD8+ and CD4+ T cells were obtained through a negative isolation that was performed magnetically.

V and J are TRBV30 and TRBJ1-2; 10 bases agree with TRBD1. The origin of this receptor is a human donor with Susac syndrome. Sequenced sample: CD4+ T cells from PBMCs. CDR3 sequence: CAWRTGGARIGYTF. The CDR3 DNA follows: TGTGCCTGGAGGACAGGGGGCGCGCGCATAGGCTACACCTTC. Full variable domain (outside the CDR3, taken from reference TRBV30 and TRBJ1-2): SQTIHQWPATLVQPVGSPLSLECTVEGTSNPNLYWYRQAAGRGLQLLFYSVGIGQISSEVPQNLSASRPQDRQFILSSKKLLLSDSGFYLCAWRTGGARIGYTFGSGTRLTVV.